The present T cell receptor beta chain was sequenced within a study of blood T cells in healthy people across ages. Primers used in a second PCR of roughly 7 to 11 cycles were a sample-barcoded 5' primer and a J-beta primer mix. Per-sample output comprised a minimum of 2.5 million paired-end reads containing CDR3. TCRdb independently ran MiXCR on the 5' RACE reads; one entry per CDR3 protein. The sample carries 900,000 to 950,000 distinct CDR3 sequences, under 35% recorded once. Germline lookup yields CDR1 DFQATT and CDR2 SNEGSKA (reference sequence). This CDR3 is 14 amino acids long. The data also belong to a second study, concerning T cells of mothers and their children. In that study: A few healthy Caucasian mothers, along with their six children, were the donors. Overlap in related mother-child pairs always slightly exceeded unrelated pairs, never significantly.

V and J are TRBV20-1 and TRBJ2-7; TRBD2 matches 10 bases. The DNA end is a closer match to TRBJ2-5, so the J assignment may be wrong. The specimen sequenced was blood. The TCR comes from a woman between 40 and 55 years old in good health. The chain's CDR3 is CSAIRLAGKETQYF. In nucleotides, the CDR3 is TGCAGTGCTATCCGACTAGCGGGTAAAGAGACCCAGTACTTC.